Presented here are 30 T cell receptor beta chains from one specimen sequenced in a study of blood T cell repertoires in COVID-19. Sequencing was performed with immunoSEQ multiplex PCR; in TCRdb, only in-frame clones are kept and a portion is missing. The sample has 310,000 or so clones; more than 70% are singletons. The sequenced material came from peripheral blood. These TCRs come from a woman between 45 and 65 years old with acute or convalescent COVID-19.

This clone was detected only once. The chain couples TRBV28 to TRBJ2-3; D uncertain. Trimming removed 4 bases at V and 1 base at J, with 15 bases between. This CDR3 region has 16 residues. Germline lookup yields CDR1 MDHEN and CDR2 SYDVKM. CDR3 DNA sequence: TGTGCCAGCAGTTCCCGGCAGGCAAGACGCACAGATACGCAGTATTTT. It translates to CASSSRQARRTDTQYF.

The chain couples TRBV29-1 to TRBJ1-4; D is ambiguous. This CDR3 contains 13 residues. Germline lookup yields CDR1 SQVTM and CDR2 ANQGSEA. V was clipped by 6 bases and J by 0 bases, with 8 bases between them. CDR3 region: CSVESSTNEKLFF. Written as DNA, the CDR3 is TGCAGCGTGGAGTCTTCAACTAATGAAAAACTGTTTTTT.

The chain links TRBV11-2 to TRBJ2-7, with 8 positions matching TRBD2. The ends lost 4 bases at V and 6 bases at J; junction bases unmatched: 14. The CDR3 sequence is 16 residues long. Germline V gene data show CDR1 as SGHAT and CDR2 as FQNNGV. CDR3 residues: CASSSPAGRARGEQYF. The DNA of the CDR3 is TGTGCCAGCAGCTCCCCTGCCGGGAGGGCCCGTGGCGAGCAGTACTTC.

This rearrangement joins TRBV7-2 to TRBJ1-2, with D possibly matching TRBD1 (5 bases). V was trimmed by 2 bases and J by 3 bases, leaving 10 bases between them. Germline V gene data show CDR1 as SGHTA and CDR2 as FQGNSA. The CDR3 is 14 amino acids. CDR3 sequence: CASSLQRGDYGYTF. The CDR3 nucleotides read TGTGCCAGCAGCTTACAGCGGGGGGACTATGGCTACACCTTC.

This clone was found a few times. The gene calls are TRBV5-6 and TRBJ2-7, with unresolved D. V was clipped by 0 bases and J by 6 bases, with 10 bases between them. There are 13 residues in the CDR3. CDR1 is SGHDT and CDR2 is YYEEEE in the germline V gene. The CDR3 loop reads CASSLEDALEQYF. CDR3 nucleotide sequence: TGTGCCAGCAGCTTGGAAGATGCGCTCGAGCAGTACTTC. Supplemented by reference TRBV5-6 and TRBJ2-7, the full variable domain reads DAGVTQSPTHLIKTRGQQVTLRCSPKSGHDTVSWYQQALGQGPQFIFQYYEEEERQRGNFPDRFSGHQFPNYSSELNVNALLLGDSALYLCASSLEDALEQYFGPGTRLTVT.

The rearrangement joins TRBV11-2 to TRBJ1-5; tentative D call: TRBD1 (6 bases). This CDR3 comprises 15 residues. Germline V gives CDR1 SGHAT, CDR2 FQNNGV. With 5 bases removed from V and 0 bases from J, the gap between germline ends came to 11 bases. The CDR3 protein is CASSEQGYSNQPQHF. In DNA, the CDR3 is TGTGCCAGCAGCGAGCAGGGGTATAGCAATCAGCCCCAGCATTTT.

This chain joins TRBV10-2 and TRBJ1-1; D possibly corresponds to TRBD1 (5 bases). CDR3 length: 11 amino acids. Germline values: CDR1 WSHSY, CDR2 SAAADI. V was shortened by 8 bases and J by 14 bases, with 18 bases between the two germline ends. CDR3 sequence (DNA): TGCGCCAGCCTTGGGACTTCAGCCGTATTCTTT. Translating gives CASLGTSAVFF.

J is TRBJ2-1 and V is TRBV7-3, with 8 nucleotides matching TRBD2. The CDR3 runs to 14 residues. Trimming removed 2 bases from V and 8 bases from J; junction bases left unmatched: 5. Germline V CDR1 and CDR2: SGHTA, FQGTGA. CDR3 amino acids: CASSLSGGPDEQFF. CDR3 DNA sequence: TGTGCCAGCAGCTTATCGGGAGGGCCAGATGAGCAGTTCTTC.

The V gene is TRBV11-3, the J gene TRBJ2-5; 13 nucleotides match TRBD2. V shed 2 bases, J shed 3 bases, and the junction held 9 bases outside the gene matches. The CDR3 runs 18 residues. Germline-derived CDR1 and CDR2 are SGHNT and YENEEA. Written as DNA, the CDR3 is TGTGCCAGCAGCTTAAGCATCGGCGGACTAGCGGGAGAAGAGACCCAGTACTTC. This translates into CASSLSIGGLAGEETQYF.

The chain carries TRBV14 and TRBJ2-3; 7 bases line up with TRBD2. Germline-derived CDR1 and CDR2 are SGHDN and FVKESK. The CDR3 covers 13 residues. The ends lost 6 bases at V and 4 bases at J; junction bases unmatched: 4. The CDR3 nucleotides are TGTGCCAGCAGTCCTACTAGCGCAGATACGCAGTATTTT. The encoded protein is CASSPTSADTQYF.

This chain links TRBV10-3 with TRBJ2-7; D perhaps matches TRBD2 (6 bases). CDR1 and CDR2 (germline): ENHRY, SYGVKD. This CDR3 has 14 residues. Trimming removed 6 bases at V and 5 bases at J, with 17 bases between. CDR3 sequence (DNA): TGTGCCATCAGGAAGGGACGGGACTTGAACGAGCAGTACTTC. Protein: CAIRKGRDLNEQYF.

This chain connects TRBV5-5 to TRBJ2-1, with 7 bases aligning to TRBD1. Germline V CDR1 and CDR2: SGHKS, YYEKEE (reference sequence). V shed 3 bases, J shed 5 bases, and the junction held 2 bases outside the gene matches. The CDR3 sequence is 13 residues long. The CDR3: CASSWGQNNEQFF. CDR3 sequence (DNA): TGTGCCAGCAGCTGGGGACAGAACAATGAGCAGTTCTTC.

V gene TRBV12-5 combines with J gene TRBJ2-3, with 13 positions matching TRBD2. This CDR3 comprises 16 residues. The germline gives CDR1 LGHNT, CDR2 FRNRAP. V lost 6 bases, J lost 3 bases, and 6 bases stayed unmatched. The CDR3 DNA reads TGTGCTAGTGGCCTGACTAGCGGGAGGTGGACAGATACGCAGTATTTT. It codes for CASGLTSGRWTDTQYF. Using reference TRBV12-5 and TRBJ2-3 for the parts outside the CDR3, the full variable domain is DARVTQTPRHKVTEMGQEVTMRCQPILGHNTVFWYRQTMMQGLELLAYFRNRAPLDDSGMPKDRFSAEMPDATLATLKIQPSEPRDSAVYFCASGLTSGRWTDTQYFGPGTRLTVL.

The rearrangement links TRBV7-9 to TRBJ1-4, with a weak D call TRBD1 (5 bases). The CDR3 contains 16 residues. The germline V and J ends were trimmed by 2 bases and 5 bases, with 15 bases remaining between them. Germline V lookup: CDR1 SEHNR, CDR2 FQNEAQ (reference sequence). The CDR3 spells CASSLRQGSQNEKLFF. CDR3 nucleotides: TGTGCCAGCAGCTTAAGGCAGGGAAGTCAGAATGAAAAACTGTTTTTT.

The gene calls are TRBV19 and TRBJ2-1; tentative D call: TRBD1 (6 bases). CDR1 is LNHDA and CDR2 is SQIVND in the germline V gene (reference sequence). The CDR3 consists of 11 residues. The V and J ends lost 8 bases and 7 bases respectively, with 9 bases between them. Here the CDR3 DNA reads TGTGCCAGTTTTACAGGGAATGAGCAGTTCTTC. Residues: CASFTGNEQFF.

This chain uses TRBV11-2 with TRBJ2-1; tentatively, D is TRBD2 (5 bases). CDR1 SGHAT and CDR2 FQNNGV come from the germline V gene. CDR3 length: 13 residues. V dropped 3 bases and J dropped 9 bases, with 12 bases sitting between them. CDR3 protein: CASSFSFRGEQFF. CDR3 DNA: TGTGCCAGCAGCTTTAGTTTTCGGGGTGAGCAGTTCTTC.

V is TRBV7-2 and J is TRBJ1-2; unclear D gene. CDR1 is SGHTA and CDR2 is FQGNSA in the germline V gene. Trimming removed 1 base from V and 3 bases from J, with 12 bases in between. This CDR3 has 15 residues. This CDR3 reads CASSLGSTHDYGYTF. In DNA form, the CDR3 reads TGTGCCAGCAGCTTAGGGTCGACACATGACTATGGCTACACCTTC.

This clone was recorded once. The gene calls are TRBV4-2 and TRBJ2-7, with D possibly matching TRBD1 (6 bases). From germline, CDR1 is LGHNA and CDR2 YNFKEQ. The CDR3 contains 15 residues. V lost 0 bases and J lost 2, with 11 bases in between. As DNA, the CDR3 is TGTGCCAGCAGCCAAGACTTACAGGGAACCTACGAGCAGTACTTC. Amino acid sequence: CASSQDLQGTYEQYF.

The chain uses TRBV7-2 and TRBJ2-5, with TRBD1 matching over 9 bases. Germline V lookup: CDR1 SGHTA, CDR2 FQGNSA. With V trimmed by 0 bases and J by 6 bases, 5 bases remained unmatched. There are 15 residues in the CDR3. CDR3 sequence reads: CASSLARDRGKTQYF. The CDR3, as DNA: TGTGCCAGCAGCTTAGCACGCGACAGGGGGAAGACCCAGTACTTC. Together with reference TRBV7-2 and TRBJ2-5, the CDR3 gives the full variable domain: GAGVSQSPSNKVTEKGKDVELRCDPISGHTALYWYRQSLGQGLEFLIYFQGNSAPDKSGLPSDRFSAERTGGSVSTLTIQRTQQEDSAVYLCASSLARDRGKTQYFGPGTRLLVL.

V is TRBV28 and J is TRBJ2-7; TRBD1 matches at 8 bases. The CDR3 length is 15 residues. The germline V gene has CDR1 MDHEN and CDR2 SYDVKM. The ends lost 5 bases at V and 4 bases at J; junction bases unmatched: 10. CDR3 in amino acids: CASSDSTGDQYEQYF. For the CDR3, the DNA is TGTGCCAGCAGTGACTCGACAGGGGATCAGTACGAGCAGTACTTC. The variable domain in full, with the rest retrieved from reference TRBV28 and TRBJ2-7, is DVKVTQSSRYLVKRTGEKVFLECVQDMDHENMFWYRQDPGLGLRLIYFSYDVKMKEKGDIPEGYSVSREKKERFSLILESASTNQTSMYLCASSDSTGDQYEQYFGPGTRLTVT.

The rearrangement uses TRBV18 and TRBJ1-2; D is uncertain. The ends were cut back, 0 bases at V and 4 bases at J, with 12 bases in the middle. Germline assignment: CDR1 KGHSH and CDR2 LQKENI. The CDR3 sequence is 15 residues long. CDR3 coding DNA: TGTGCCAGCTCACCACCGCAGGACGGGAGCTATGGCTACACCTTC. Residues: CASSPPQDGSYGYTF.

This chain uses TRBV4-2 with TRBJ2-1; 11 bases map to TRBD2. The germline V gene encodes CDR1 LGHNA and CDR2 YNFKEQ. With 3 bases clipped from V and 7 bases from J, the junction kept 8 bases outside the gene matches. The CDR3 loop spans 16 amino acids. CDR3 sequence: CASSQGGLAEGNEQFF. In DNA, the CDR3 is TGTGCCAGCAGCCAGGGGGGACTAGCGGAGGGGAATGAGCAGTTCTTC.

This chain uses TRBV5-1 with TRBJ1-1; D is undetermined. Germline-derived CDR1 and CDR2 are SGHRS and YFSETQ. V shed 3 bases and J shed 3 bases, with 12 bases lying between them. The CDR3 loop spans 14 amino acids. The CDR3 here is CASSWGGRDTEAFF. CDR3 bases: TGCGCCAGCAGCTGGGGAGGGAGGGACACTGAAGCTTTCTTT.

V usage is TRBV7-2 and J usage is TRBJ1-5, with TRBD1 identical over 7 bases. Trimming took 4 bases from V and 7 from J; bases not matched to a gene: 7. Germline CDR1 is SGHTA and CDR2 is FQGNSA. This CDR3 comprises 14 residues. Written as DNA, the CDR3 is TGTGCCAGCAGCTCGACAGGGATCGTCCAGCCCCAGCATTTT. The encoded protein is CASSSTGIVQPQHF.

The chain couples TRBV21-1 to TRBJ2-4; TRBD1 reflects the table's D call only, with no check against the DNA. TRBV21-1 is noted as a pseudogene. The CDR3 totals 14 residues. In DNA, the CDR3 is TGTGCCGTCCATTTCCGGCAGGAAGAAAACATTCAGTACTTC. It is translated as CAVHFRQEENIQYF.

The gene calls are TRBV7-2 and TRBJ2-7; 9 nucleotides agree with TRBD2. Germline values: CDR1 SGHTA, CDR2 FQGNSA. V shed 4 bases and J 9 bases; nucleotides not matched to a gene: 10. The CDR3 consists of 14 residues. The CDR3 DNA sequence: TGTGCCAGCAGCTCCGTTGGGGTAGCGGGAGTGCAGTACTTC. Translation gives CASSSVGVAGVQYF.

Here the CDR3 reads CASSPNSGEQYF. The CDR3 region has the DNA TGTGCCAGCAGCCCCAACTCAGGGGAGCAGTACTTC. The rearrangement joins TRBV12-3 or TRBV12-4 to TRBJ2-7; possible D gene TRBD1, 5 bases. The CDR3 extends over 12 amino acids. The V and J ends lost 6 bases and 7 bases respectively, with 13 bases between them.

The chain is built from TRBV28 and TRBJ2-7; D may be TRBD2 (6 bases). There are 15 residues in the CDR3. CDR1 and CDR2 (germline): MDHEN, SYDVKM. Trimming left V 5 bases short and J 2 bases short, with 16 bases between. This CDR3 is CASSTPGTGTYEQYF. The CDR3 DNA reads TGTGCCAGCAGTACCCCCGGGACTGGGACCTACGAGCAGTACTTC.

The rearrangement joins TRBV5-4 to TRBJ1-1, with unresolved D. The CDR3 runs to 15 residues. The V and J ends lost 0 bases and 0 bases respectively, with 9 bases between them. CDR1 is SGHNT, CDR2 YYREEE, per germline (reference sequence). CDR3 loop: CASSLAGIMNTEAFF. The CDR3 DNA sequence: TGTGCCAGCAGCTTGGCCGGGATTATGAACACTGAAGCTTTCTTT.

Remarks on this clone: Distinct nucleotide sequences in the sample also encode this CDR3. CDR3 bases: TGTGCCAGCAGCCCCAGCGGGAGCTCCTACAATGAGCAGTTCTTC. It codes for CASSPSGSSYNEQFF. The gene calls are TRBV9 and TRBJ2-1, with TRBD2 matching over 8 bases. This CDR3 has 15 amino acids. Germline V lookup: CDR1 SGDLS, CDR2 YYNGEE. V shed 4 bases, J shed 0 bases, and the junction held 3 bases outside the gene matches. The full variable domain, its missing parts supplied by reference TRBV9 and TRBJ2-1, is DSGVTQTPKHLITATGQRVTLRCSPRSGDLSVYWYQQSLDQGLQFLIQYYNGEERAKGNILERFSAQQFPDLHSELNLSSLELGDSALYFCASSPSGSSYNEQFFGPGTRLTVL.